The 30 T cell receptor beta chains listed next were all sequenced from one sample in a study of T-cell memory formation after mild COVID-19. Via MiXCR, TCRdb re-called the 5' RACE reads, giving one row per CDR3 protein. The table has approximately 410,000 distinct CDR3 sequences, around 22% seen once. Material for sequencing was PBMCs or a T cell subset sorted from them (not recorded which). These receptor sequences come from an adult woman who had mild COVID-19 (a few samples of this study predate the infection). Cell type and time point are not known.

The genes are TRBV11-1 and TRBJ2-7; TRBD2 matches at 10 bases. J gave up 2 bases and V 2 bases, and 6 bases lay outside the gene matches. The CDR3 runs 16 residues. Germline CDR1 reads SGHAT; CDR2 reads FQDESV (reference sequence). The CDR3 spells CASSLTSTSGAYEQYF. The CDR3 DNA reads TGTGCCAGCAGCTTAACGTCTACTAGCGGGGCCTACGAGCAGTACTTC.

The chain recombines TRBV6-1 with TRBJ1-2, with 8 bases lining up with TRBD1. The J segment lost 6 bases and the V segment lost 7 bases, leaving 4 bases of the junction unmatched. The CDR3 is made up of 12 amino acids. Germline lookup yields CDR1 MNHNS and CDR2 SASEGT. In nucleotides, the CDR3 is TGTGCCAGCACTCCAGGGGGCAATGGCTACACCTTC. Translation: CASTPGGNGYTF.

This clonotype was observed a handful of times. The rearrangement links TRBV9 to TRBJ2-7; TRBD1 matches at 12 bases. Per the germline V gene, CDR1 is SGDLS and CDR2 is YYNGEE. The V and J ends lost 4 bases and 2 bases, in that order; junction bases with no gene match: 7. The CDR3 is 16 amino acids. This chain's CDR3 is CASSRVGQGATYEQYF. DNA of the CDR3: TGTGCCAGCAGCAGGGTGGGACAGGGGGCAACCTACGAGCAGTACTTC.

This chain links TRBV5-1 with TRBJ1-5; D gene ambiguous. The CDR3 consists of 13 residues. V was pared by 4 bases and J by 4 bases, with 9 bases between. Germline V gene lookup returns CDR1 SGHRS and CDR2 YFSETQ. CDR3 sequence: CASSPGENQPQHF. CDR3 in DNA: TGCGCCAGCAGCCCAGGAGAAAATCAGCCCCAGCATTTT. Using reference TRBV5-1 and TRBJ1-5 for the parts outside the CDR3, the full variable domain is KAGVTQTPRYLIKTRGQQVTLSCSPISGHRSVSWYQQTPGQGLQFLFEYFSETQRNKGNFPGRFSGRQFSNSRSEMNVSTLELGDSALYLCASSPGENQPQHFGDGTRLSIL.

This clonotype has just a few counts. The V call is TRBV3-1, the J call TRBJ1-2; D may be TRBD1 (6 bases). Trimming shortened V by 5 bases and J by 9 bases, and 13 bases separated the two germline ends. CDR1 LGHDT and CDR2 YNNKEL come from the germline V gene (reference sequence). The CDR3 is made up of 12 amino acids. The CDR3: CASSGRTDSYTF. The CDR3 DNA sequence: TGTGCCAGCAGCGGACGGACAGACAGCTACACCTTC. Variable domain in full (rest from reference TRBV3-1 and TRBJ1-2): DTAVSQTPKYLVTQMGNDKSIKCEQNLGHDTMYWYKQDSKKFLKIMFSYNNKELIINETVPNRFSPKSPDKAHLNLHINSLELGDSAVYFCASSGRTDSYTFGSGTRLTVV.

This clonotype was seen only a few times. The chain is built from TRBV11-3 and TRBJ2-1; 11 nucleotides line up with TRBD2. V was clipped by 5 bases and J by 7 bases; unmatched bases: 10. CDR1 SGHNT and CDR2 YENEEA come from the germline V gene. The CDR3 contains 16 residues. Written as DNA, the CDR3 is TGTGCCAGCAGCCTCGGGACTAGCGGTGGCTGGAATGAGCAGTTCTTC. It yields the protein CASSLGTSGGWNEQFF. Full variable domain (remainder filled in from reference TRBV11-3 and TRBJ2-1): EAGVVQSPRYKIIEKKQPVAFWCNPISGHNTLYWYLQNLGQGPELLIRYENEEAVDDSQLPKDRFSAERLKGVDSTLKIQPAELGDSAVYLCASSLGTSGGWNEQFFGPGTRLTVL.

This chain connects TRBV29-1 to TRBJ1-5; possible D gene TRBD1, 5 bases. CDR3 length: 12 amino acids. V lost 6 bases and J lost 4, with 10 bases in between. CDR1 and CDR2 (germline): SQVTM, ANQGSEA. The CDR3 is CSVGTKNQPQHF. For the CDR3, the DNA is TGCAGCGTCGGGACTAAAAATCAGCCCCAGCATTTT. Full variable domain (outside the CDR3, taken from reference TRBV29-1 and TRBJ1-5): SAVISQKPSRDICQRGTSLTIQCQVDSQVTMMFWYRQQPGQSLTLIATANQGSEATYESGFVIDKFPISRPNLTFSTLTVSNMSPEDSSIYLCSVGTKNQPQHFGDGTRLSIL.

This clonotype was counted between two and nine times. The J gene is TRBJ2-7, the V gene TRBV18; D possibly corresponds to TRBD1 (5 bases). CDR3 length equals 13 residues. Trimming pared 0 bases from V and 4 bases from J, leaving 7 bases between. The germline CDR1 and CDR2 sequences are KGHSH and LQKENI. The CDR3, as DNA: TGTGCCAGCTCACCACCGGGGCCATACGAGCAGTACTTC. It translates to CASSPPGPYEQYF.

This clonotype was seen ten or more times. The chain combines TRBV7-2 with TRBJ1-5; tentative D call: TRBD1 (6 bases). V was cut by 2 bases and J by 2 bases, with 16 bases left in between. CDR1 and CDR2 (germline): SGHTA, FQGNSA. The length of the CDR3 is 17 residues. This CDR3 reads CASSLMGSGVGNQPQHF. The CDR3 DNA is TGTGCCAGCAGCTTAATGGGATCAGGGGTCGGCAATCAGCCCCAGCATTTT.

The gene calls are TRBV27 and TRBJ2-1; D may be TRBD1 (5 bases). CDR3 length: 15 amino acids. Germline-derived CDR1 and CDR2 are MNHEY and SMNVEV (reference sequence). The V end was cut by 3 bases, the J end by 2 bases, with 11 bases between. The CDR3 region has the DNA TGTGCCAGCAGTTTGAAGGGGCCACCCTACAATGAGCAGTTCTTC. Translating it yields CASSLKGPPYNEQFF.

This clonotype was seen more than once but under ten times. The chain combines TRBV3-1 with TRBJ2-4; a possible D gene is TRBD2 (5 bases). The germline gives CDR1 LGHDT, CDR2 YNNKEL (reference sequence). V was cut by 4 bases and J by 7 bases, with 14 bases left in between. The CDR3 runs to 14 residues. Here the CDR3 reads CASSPLRAGNIQYF. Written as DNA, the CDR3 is TGTGCCAGCAGCCCGCTTCGGGCGGGTAACATTCAGTACTTC.

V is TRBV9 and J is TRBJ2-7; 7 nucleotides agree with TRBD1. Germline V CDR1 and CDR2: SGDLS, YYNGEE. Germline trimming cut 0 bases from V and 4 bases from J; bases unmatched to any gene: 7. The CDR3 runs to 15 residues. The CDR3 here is CASSVGTTGVYEQYF. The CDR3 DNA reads TGTGCCAGCAGCGTAGGAACAACAGGGGTTTACGAGCAGTACTTC.

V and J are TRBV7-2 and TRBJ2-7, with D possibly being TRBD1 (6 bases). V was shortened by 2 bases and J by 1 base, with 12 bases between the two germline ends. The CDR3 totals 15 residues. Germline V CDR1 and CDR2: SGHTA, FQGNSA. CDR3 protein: CASSLSRGRSYEQYF. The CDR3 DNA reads TGTGCCAGCAGCTTATCGAGGGGGAGATCCTACGAGCAGTACTTC.

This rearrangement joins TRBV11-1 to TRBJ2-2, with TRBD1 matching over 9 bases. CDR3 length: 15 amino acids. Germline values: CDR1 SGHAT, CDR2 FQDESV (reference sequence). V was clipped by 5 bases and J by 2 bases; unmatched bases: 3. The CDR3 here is CASSMTGGNTGELFF. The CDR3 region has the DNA TGTGCCAGCAGCATGACAGGGGGAAACACCGGGGAGCTGTTTTTT.

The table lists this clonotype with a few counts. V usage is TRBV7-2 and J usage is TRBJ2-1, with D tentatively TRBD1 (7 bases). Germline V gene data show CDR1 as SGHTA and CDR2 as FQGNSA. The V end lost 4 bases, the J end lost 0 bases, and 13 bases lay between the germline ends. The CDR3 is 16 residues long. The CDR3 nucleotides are TGTGCCAGCAGCTCCAGGGGGGAGAGCTCCTACAATGAGCAGTTCTTC. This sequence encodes CASSSRGESSYNEQFF. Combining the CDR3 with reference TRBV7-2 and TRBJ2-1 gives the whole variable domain GAGVSQSPSNKVTEKGKDVELRCDPISGHTALYWYRQSLGQGLEFLIYFQGNSAPDKSGLPSDRFSAERTGGSVSTLTIQRTQQEDSAVYLCASSSRGESSYNEQFFGPGTRLTVL.

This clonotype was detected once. The CDR3 protein is CASSWGLAGAGEQYF. CDR3 nucleotide sequence: TGTGCCAGCAGCTGGGGACTAGCGGGGGCCGGCGAGCAGTACTTC. V gene TRBV5-6 combines with J gene TRBJ2-7; 14 nucleotides match TRBD2. Germline loops: CDR1 SGHDT, CDR2 YYEEEE. The V gene end was trimmed by 3 bases and the J gene end by 6 bases; junction bases not matched to a gene: 5. The CDR3 loop spans 15 amino acids. The full variable domain, with the rest looked up from reference TRBV5-6 and TRBJ2-7, is DAGVTQSPTHLIKTRGQQVTLRCSPKSGHDTVSWYQQALGQGPQFIFQYYEEEERQRGNFPDRFSGHQFPNYSSELNVNALLLGDSALYLCASSWGLAGAGEQYFGPGTRLTVT.

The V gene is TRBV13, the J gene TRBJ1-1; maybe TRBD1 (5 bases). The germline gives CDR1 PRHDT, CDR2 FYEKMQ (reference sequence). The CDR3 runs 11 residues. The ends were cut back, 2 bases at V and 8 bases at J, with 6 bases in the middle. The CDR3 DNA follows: TGTGCCAGCAGCTTATGGGGGGAAGCTTTCTTT. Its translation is CASSLWGEAFF.

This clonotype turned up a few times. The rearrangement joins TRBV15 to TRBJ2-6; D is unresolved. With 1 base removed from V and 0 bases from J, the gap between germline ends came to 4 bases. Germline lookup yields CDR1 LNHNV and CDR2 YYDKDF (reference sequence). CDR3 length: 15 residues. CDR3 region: CATSRATSGANVLTF. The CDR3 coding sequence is TGTGCCACCAGCAGAGCCACCTCTGGGGCCAACGTCCTGACTTTC.

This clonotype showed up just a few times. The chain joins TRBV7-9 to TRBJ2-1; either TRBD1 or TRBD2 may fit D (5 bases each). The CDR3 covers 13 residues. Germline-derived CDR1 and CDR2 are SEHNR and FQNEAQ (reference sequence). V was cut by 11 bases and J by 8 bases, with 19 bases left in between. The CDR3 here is CAGKPGHLDEQFF. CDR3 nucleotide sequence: TGTGCCGGCAAACCGGGGCATCTGGATGAGCAGTTCTTC.

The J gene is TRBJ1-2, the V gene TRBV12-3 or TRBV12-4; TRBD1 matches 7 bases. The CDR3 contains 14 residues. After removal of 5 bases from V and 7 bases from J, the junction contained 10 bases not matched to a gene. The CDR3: CASSLTTGSSGYTF. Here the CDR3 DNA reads TGTGCCAGCAGTCTGACGACAGGGTCAAGTGGCTACACCTTC.

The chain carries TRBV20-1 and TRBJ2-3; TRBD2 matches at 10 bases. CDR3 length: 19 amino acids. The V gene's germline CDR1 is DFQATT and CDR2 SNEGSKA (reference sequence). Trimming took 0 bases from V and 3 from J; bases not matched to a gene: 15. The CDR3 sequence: CSARDPGLAGVVGTDTQYF. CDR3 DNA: TGCAGTGCTAGAGATCCTGGGCTAGCGGGAGTAGTGGGGACAGATACGCAGTATTTT.

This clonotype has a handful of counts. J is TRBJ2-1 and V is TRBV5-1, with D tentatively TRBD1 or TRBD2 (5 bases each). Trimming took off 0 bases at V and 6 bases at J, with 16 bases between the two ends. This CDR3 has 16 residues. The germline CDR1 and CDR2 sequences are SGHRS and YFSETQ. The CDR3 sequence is CASSLGPGPYLNEQFF. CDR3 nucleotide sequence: TGCGCCAGCAGCTTGGGTCCGGGGCCTTACCTCAATGAGCAGTTCTTC.

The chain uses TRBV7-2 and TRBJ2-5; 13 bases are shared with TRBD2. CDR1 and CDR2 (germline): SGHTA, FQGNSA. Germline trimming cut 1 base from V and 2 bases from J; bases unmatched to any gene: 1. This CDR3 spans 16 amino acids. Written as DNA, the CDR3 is TGTGCCAGCAGCTTAGGGGGACTAGCGGGACAAGAGACCCAGTACTTC. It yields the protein CASSLGGLAGQETQYF.

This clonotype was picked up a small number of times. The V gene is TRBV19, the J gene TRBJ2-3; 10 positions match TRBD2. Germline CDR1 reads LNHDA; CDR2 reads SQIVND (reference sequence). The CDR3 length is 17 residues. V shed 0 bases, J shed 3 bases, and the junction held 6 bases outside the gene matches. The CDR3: CASSIDASGSGTDTQYF. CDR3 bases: TGTGCCAGTAGTATAGACGCTAGCGGGAGTGGGACAGATACGCAGTATTTT.

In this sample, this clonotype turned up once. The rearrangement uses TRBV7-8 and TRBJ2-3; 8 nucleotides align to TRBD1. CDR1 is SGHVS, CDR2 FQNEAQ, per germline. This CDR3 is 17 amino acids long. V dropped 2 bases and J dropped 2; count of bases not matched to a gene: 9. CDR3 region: CASSLPRTGSPTDTQYF. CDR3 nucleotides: TGTGCCAGCAGCTTACCGAGGACAGGGAGTCCCACAGATACGCAGTATTTT.

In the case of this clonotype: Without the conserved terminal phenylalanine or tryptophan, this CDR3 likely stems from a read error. In DNA form, the CDR3 reads TGCGCCAGCAGCCAAGATCGGGTTGGTACCCTCAACGGGGAGCTGTTTTAT. This gives the protein CASSQDRVGTLNGELFY. The chain is built from TRBV4-3 and TRBJ2-2; D is ambiguous. This CDR3 contains 17 residues. Germline values: CDR1 LGHNA, CDR2 YSLEER. Between the trimmed V and J ends, which lost 0 bases and 7 bases, there was a span of 18 bases.

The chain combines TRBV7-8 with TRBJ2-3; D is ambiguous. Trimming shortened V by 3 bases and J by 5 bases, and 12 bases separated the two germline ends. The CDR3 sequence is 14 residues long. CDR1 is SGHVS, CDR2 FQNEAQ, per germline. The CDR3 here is CASSLSRAVDTQYF. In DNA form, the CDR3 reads TGTGCCAGCAGCTTGTCCCGGGCGGTAGATACGCAGTATTTT.

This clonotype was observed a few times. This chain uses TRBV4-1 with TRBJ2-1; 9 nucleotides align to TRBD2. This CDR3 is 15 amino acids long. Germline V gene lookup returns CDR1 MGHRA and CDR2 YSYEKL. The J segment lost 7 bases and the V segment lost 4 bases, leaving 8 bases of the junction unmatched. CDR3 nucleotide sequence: TGCGCCAGCAGCCGGGGACTAGCCTTGGTAAATGAGCAGTTCTTC. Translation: CASSRGLALVNEQFF.

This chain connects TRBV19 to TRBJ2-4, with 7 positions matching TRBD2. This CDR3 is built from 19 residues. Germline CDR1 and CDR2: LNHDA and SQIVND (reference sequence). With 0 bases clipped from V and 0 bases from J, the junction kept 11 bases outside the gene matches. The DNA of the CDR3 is TGTGCCAGTAGTATAGATCTCGGTCGGGGGGATCCAGCCAAAAACATTCAGTACTTC. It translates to CASSIDLGRGDPAKNIQYF.

CDR3 amino acids: CASSQGVAGRVGELFF. Written as DNA, the CDR3 is TGTGCCAGCAGCCAAGGTGTTGCGGGAAGGGTCGGGGAGCTGTTTTTT. The genes are TRBV14 and TRBJ2-2; D perhaps matches TRBD2 (6 bases). CDR3 length: 16 amino acids. Trimming took 1 base from V and 7 from J, leaving 16 bases between them. From germline, CDR1 is SGHDN and CDR2 FVKESK.